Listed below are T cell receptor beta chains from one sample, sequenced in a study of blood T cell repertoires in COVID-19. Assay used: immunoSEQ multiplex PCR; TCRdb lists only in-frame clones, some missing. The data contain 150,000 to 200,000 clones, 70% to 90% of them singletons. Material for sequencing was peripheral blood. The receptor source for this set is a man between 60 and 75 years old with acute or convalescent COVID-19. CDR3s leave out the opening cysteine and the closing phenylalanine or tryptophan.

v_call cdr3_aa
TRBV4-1 ASSLHVTGASYNEQF
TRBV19 ASTPTGGLEQPQH
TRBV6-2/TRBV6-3 ASSGPAPGETQY
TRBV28 ASRIGGQPQH
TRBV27 ASGTPVGLAYNEQF
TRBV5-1 ASSLEGARELF
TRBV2 ASALTGGMNTEAF
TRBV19 ASSQRLGGYYGYT
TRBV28 ASSPEPGQGAGELF
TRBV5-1 ASRPPGQFINEQF
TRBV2 ASTSMSSYNSPLH
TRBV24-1 ATSDGAPDTQY
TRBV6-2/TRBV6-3 ASSRTSGSTDTQY
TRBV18 ASSPSNRGNTIY
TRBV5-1 ASSLDSSTDTQY
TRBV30 AWSPFSHSGRRETQY
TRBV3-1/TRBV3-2 ASSSGWGATYEQY
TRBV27 ASSYGHQIRRSYEQY
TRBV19 ASSLGLIGNQPQH
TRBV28 ASSSTTGVYGYT
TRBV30 AWSWRDTEAF